These 3 T cell receptor beta chains share one sample of origin, sequenced in a study of T cell responses to AZD1222 COVID-19 vaccine. The data were produced by immunoSEQ multiplex PCR, yet TCRdb's version contains in-frame clones alone and is incomplete. The table has 84,000 or so clones, more than 90% seen once. The sample was peripheral blood, taken on day 0 of AZD1222 vaccination. The receptors here all came from an adult in good health.

The V gene is TRBV28, the J gene TRBJ1-6; D gene unclear. Per the germline V gene, CDR1 is MDHEN and CDR2 is SYDVKM. The V end lost 7 bases, the J end lost 7 bases, and 14 bases lay between the germline ends. The CDR3 totals 14 residues. For the CDR3, the DNA is TGTGCCAGCACCCCATCCTCGGGGAATTCACCCCTCCACTTT. This gives the protein CASTPSSGNSPLHF.

The rearrangement joins TRBV5-4 to TRBJ2-3; the D gene is possibly TRBD2 (7 bases). There are 16 residues in the CDR3. The V gene lost 0 bases and the J gene lost 5 bases, with 16 bases spanning the gap. Germline V CDR1 and CDR2: SGHNT, YYREEE (reference sequence). CDR3 protein: CASSLVAGAQRDTQYF. In DNA form, the CDR3 reads TGTGCCAGCAGCTTGGTGGCGGGGGCCCAAAGAGATACGCAGTATTTT.

The chain couples TRBV30 to TRBJ2-7; 8 bases agree with TRBD1. The CDR3 has 14 residues. The V and J ends lost 7 bases and 0 bases, in that order; junction bases with no gene match: 8. Germline V gene sequence: CDR1 GTSNPN, CDR2 SVGIG (reference sequence). CDR3 amino acids: CASGTGGSSYEQYF. Written as DNA, the CDR3 is TGTGCCTCAGGAACAGGGGGTTCCTCCTACGAGCAGTACTTC.